Below are 15 T cell receptor beta chains sequenced from a single sample in a study of T cell responses to AZD1222 COVID-19 vaccine. The table came from immunoSEQ multiplex PCR; TCRdb's copy has only in-frame clones and leaves some out. Of about 120,000 clones listed, about 90% were seen once; the top ten hold 5.4%. The sequences come from peripheral blood, collected on day 0 of AZD1222 vaccination. The source is an adult in good health.

The gene calls are TRBV20-1 and TRBJ2-1; possible D gene TRBD1, 6 bases. Trimming pared 4 bases from V and 11 bases from J, leaving 15 bases between. The CDR3 length is 12 residues. Germline CDR1 and CDR2: DFQATT and SNEGSKA (reference sequence). Written as DNA, the CDR3 is TGCAGTGCTATTGAAGGGGGAATGAAGCAGTTCTTC. Protein product: CSAIEGGMKQFF.

This clone appeared a single time. The V call is TRBV6-1, the J call TRBJ2-7, with D possibly being TRBD1 or TRBD2 (5 bases each). Trimming took off 3 bases at V and 4 bases at J, with 13 bases between the two ends. The CDR3 spans 14 residues. CDR1 is MNHNS and CDR2 is SASEGT in the germline V gene. CDR3 amino acids: CASSDTGTLYEQYF. The DNA for the CDR3 is TGTGCCAGCAGTGATACCGGGACCCTTTACGAGCAGTACTTC.

The chain recombines TRBV3-1 (or the pseudogene TRBV3-2) with TRBJ2-1, with D tentatively TRBD1 (5 bases). CDR3 length: 16 amino acids. Germline lookup yields CDR1 LGHDT and CDR2 YNNKEL (reference sequence). V was clipped by 2 bases and J by 0 bases, with 11 bases between them. This chain's CDR3 is CASSQYQGPSYNEQFF. CDR3 DNA sequence: TGTGCCAGCAGCCAATATCAGGGTCCCTCCTACAATGAGCAGTTCTTC.

This clone was counted between two and nine times. The chain joins TRBV5-8 to TRBJ1-3; D is unresolved. V dropped 4 bases and J dropped 0 bases, with 11 bases sitting between them. This CDR3 has 15 residues. Germline V gene sequence: CDR1 SGHTS, CDR2 YDEGEE. The CDR3 DNA reads TGTGCCAGCAGCGCGGGAGCCCACTCTGGAAACACCATATATTTT. Residues: CASSAGAHSGNTIYF. Filled out from reference TRBV5-8 and TRBJ1-3, the complete variable domain reads EAGVTQSPTHLIKTRGQQATLRCSPISGHTSVYWYQQALGLGLQFLLWYDEGEERNRGNFPPRFSGRQFPNYSSELNVNALELEDSALYLCASSAGAHSGNTIYFGEGSWLTVV.

This clone has a handful of counts. The V call is TRBV6-6, the J call TRBJ1-5; 11 nucleotides line up with TRBD1. The CDR3 loop spans 16 amino acids. Germline V gives CDR1 MNHNY, CDR2 SVGAGI (reference sequence). V lost 8 bases, J lost 1 base, and 7 bases stayed unmatched. The CDR3 region has the DNA TGTGCCAGCGAGGACAGGGGGCGCCCAAGCAATCAGCCCCAGCATTTT. Residues: CASEDRGRPSNQPQHF.

The CDR3 coding sequence is TGTGCCAGCAGTTTAGGCCGGGGAAACACCATATATTTT. This sequence encodes CASSLGRGNTIYF. This chain joins TRBV27 and TRBJ1-3; D gene unclear. CDR3 size: 13 residues. V lost 2 bases, J lost 4 bases, and 6 bases lay in between. The germline V gene encodes CDR1 MNHEY and CDR2 SMNVEV (reference sequence).

This clone turned up a few times. The chain uses TRBV7-2 and TRBJ1-4; D remains unclear. This CDR3 spans 13 amino acids. The V end was cut by 5 bases, the J end by 8 bases, with 12 bases between. From germline, CDR1 is SGHTA and CDR2 FQGNSA. The CDR3 coding sequence is TGTGCCAGCAGCACCGATAGAGGAGAAAAACTGTTTTTT. Its protein product is CASSTDRGEKLFF.

V is TRBV12-3 or TRBV12-4 and J is TRBJ1-1, with 9 bases that match TRBD1. With 6 bases clipped from V and 7 bases from J, the junction kept 6 bases outside the gene matches. The CDR3 consists of 13 residues. CDR3 in amino acids: CASRDRGEGEAFF. CDR3 DNA: TGTGCCAGCAGGGACAGGGGAGAGGGTGAAGCTTTCTTT.

The genes are TRBV6-4 and TRBJ2-1, with unresolved D. The V end lost 3 bases, the J end lost 7 bases, and 13 bases lay between the germline ends. The CDR3 length is 14 residues. Germline values: CDR1 MRHNA, CDR2 SNTAGT. CDR3 protein: CASSEEALGNEQFF. The CDR3 DNA follows: TGTGCCAGCAGTGAAGAGGCGTTGGGGAATGAGCAGTTCTTC.

This sequence joins TRBV7-8 and TRBJ2-7; D may be TRBD2 (5 bases). The germline V gene has CDR1 SGHVS and CDR2 FQNEAQ. V was cut by 1 base and J by 3 bases, with 13 bases left in between. This CDR3 is built from 15 residues. The CDR3 sequence: CASSLVGSIGYEQYF. The CDR3 region has the DNA TGTGCCAGCAGCTTAGTAGGGAGTATCGGCTACGAGCAGTACTTC. Based on the CDR3 plus reference TRBV7-8 and TRBJ2-7, the full variable domain is GAGVSQSPRYKVAKRGQDVALRCDPISGHVSLFWYQQALGQGPEFLTYFQNEAQLDKSGLPSDRFFAERPEGSVSTLKIQRTQQEDSAVYLCASSLVGSIGYEQYFGPGTRLTVT.

V usage is TRBV1 and J usage is TRBJ2-1. TRBV1 is tagged as a pseudogene. CDR3 size: 16 residues. CDR3 coding DNA: TGCACCAGCAGCCTGGGGGACCGGAAGGCCTACAATGAGCAGTTCTTC. It yields the protein CTSSLGDRKAYNEQFF.

This clone was seen only a few times. The V gene is TRBV11-2, the J gene TRBJ1-2; D is possibly TRBD1 (6 bases). Per the germline V gene, CDR1 is SGHAT and CDR2 is FQNNGV. Trimming pared 3 bases from V and 4 bases from J, leaving 15 bases between. The CDR3 is 15 residues long. The DNA for the CDR3 is TGTGCCAGCAGCTTTGAGGGGGGCGAAATCTATGGCTACACCTTC. This codes for CASSFEGGEIYGYTF.

This chain joins TRBV5-1 and TRBJ2-2, with 13 nucleotides matching TRBD2. The V gene end was trimmed by 4 bases and the J gene end by 2 bases; junction bases not matched to a gene: 8. The CDR3 contains 18 residues. Germline V CDR1 and CDR2: SGHRS, YFSETQ. CDR3 in amino acids: CASSALGTSGINTGELFF. The CDR3 DNA reads as TGCGCCAGCAGCGCCTTGGGGACTAGCGGGATTAACACCGGGGAGCTGTTTTTT.

The gene calls are TRBV5-6 and TRBJ2-1; maybe TRBD1 (5 bases). Trimming pared 0 bases from V and 5 bases from J, leaving 6 bases between. This CDR3 region has 13 residues. Germline V gene data show CDR1 as SGHDT and CDR2 as YYEEEE. The CDR3 loop is CASSLVGDNEQFF. CDR3 sequence (DNA): TGTGCCAGCAGCTTGGTAGGGGACAATGAGCAGTTCTTC.

This chain uses TRBV18 with TRBJ2-3; 7 bases are a match to TRBD2. V was clipped by 3 bases and J by 4 bases; unmatched bases: 16. Germline assignment: CDR1 KGHSH and CDR2 LQKENI. The CDR3 has 18 residues. The CDR3 DNA follows: TGTGCCAGCTCACCCAGGAGCGGGAATGGTTTTGCATCAGATACGCAGTATTTT. Translated, it gives CASSPRSGNGFASDTQYF.